The subject of this entry is one T cell receptor beta chain. What it binds is unknown. The entry originates in a study of T-cell memory formation after mild COVID-19. As for the study in general: TCR clusters were mostly confined to one donor each. Whole-study results and caveats: Cross-reactive memory seemingly joined, as some responding clones were found in pre-infection memory. CD4/CD8 balance characterized clones contracting day 15 to 85, and CD4+ skew characterized later expanders. The study found contracting CD4+ clones mainly in CM and EM and contracting CD8+ clones in EMRA.

TCRdb itself ran the 5' RACE reads through MiXCR, one entry per CDR3 protein. The repertoire holds 470,000 or so distinct CDR3 sequences, roughly 17% seen once, with around a fifth in the top ten. The germline V gene encodes CDR1 MNHEY and CDR2 SVGAGI. The CDR3 is 14 amino acids. J lost 6 bases, V lost 5 bases, and 9 bases had no gene match. The sequence came from a man aged 18 to 35 who had mild COVID-19 (a few samples of this study predate the infection). Cell type and time point are not known. This chain links TRBV6-5 with TRBJ1-1; 7 positions agree with TRBD1. Source material: PBMCs or a T cell subset sorted from them (not recorded which). CDR3 sequence (DNA): TGTGCCAGCAGTGATGACAGGGTAATGGCTGAAGCTTTCTTT. It codes for CASSDDRVMAEAFF.